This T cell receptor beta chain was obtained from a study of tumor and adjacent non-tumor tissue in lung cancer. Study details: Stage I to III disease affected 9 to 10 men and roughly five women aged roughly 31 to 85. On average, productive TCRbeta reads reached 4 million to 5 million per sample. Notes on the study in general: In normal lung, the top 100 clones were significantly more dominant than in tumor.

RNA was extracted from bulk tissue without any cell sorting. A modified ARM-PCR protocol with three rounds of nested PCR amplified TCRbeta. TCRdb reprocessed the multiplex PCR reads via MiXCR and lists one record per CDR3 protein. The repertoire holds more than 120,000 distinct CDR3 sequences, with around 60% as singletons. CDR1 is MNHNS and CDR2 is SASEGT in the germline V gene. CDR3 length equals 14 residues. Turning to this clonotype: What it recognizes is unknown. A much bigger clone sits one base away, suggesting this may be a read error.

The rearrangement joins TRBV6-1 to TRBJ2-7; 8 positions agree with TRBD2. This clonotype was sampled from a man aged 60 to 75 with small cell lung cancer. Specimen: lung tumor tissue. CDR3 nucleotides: TGTGTCAGCAGTGAACTACTAGCGGCAGGCGAGCAGTACTTC. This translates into CVSSELLAAGEQYF.